Listed below are T cell receptor beta chains from one sample, sequenced in a study of shared clonotypes between healthy human individuals. The method was immunoSEQ multiplex PCR; TCRdb's version includes in-frame clones alone and lacks a portion of them. This table holds about 500,000 clones, around 77% found once. Input material: PBMCs. Receptors originate from a woman in her thirties or forties in good health. Some clones in this sample may be carry-over from other donors' samples. The CDR3 runs from the conserved cysteine through the conserved F or W. The D gene is left open where the match is weak. Clone size is stated in some rows and not others, as once, few, many or a class when expanded.

J	D	V	size	DNA	CDR3
TRBJ1-5	NA	TRBV15	few	TGTGCCACCAGCAGAAAGGCGGAAGGGACTCAGCCCCAGCATTTT	CATSRKAEGTQPQHF
TRBJ2-7	TRBD2	TRBV19	NA	TGTGCCAGTAGTCCGCGGACTAGCGGGACCTACGAGCAGTACTTC	CASSPRTSGTYEQYF
TRBJ1-1	NA	TRBV28	NA	TGTGCCAGCAGTTTAAGACAGGAGGTTGGTGAAGCTTTCTTT	CASSLRQEVGEAFF
TRBJ1-3	NA	TRBV14	NA	TGTGCCAGCAGCCAAGGGGCGGGAAACACCATATATTTT	CASSQGAGNTIYF
TRBJ2-1	TRBD2	TRBV5-1	few	TGCGCCAGCAGCTCCCCTAACGGGAGGGGTTCGAATGAGCAGTTCTTC	CASSSPNGRGSNEQFF
TRBJ2-5	TRBD2	TRBV4-1	NA	TGCGCCAGCAGCCTCCAGGGGACGGGAGGGGCGTGGGAGACCCAGTACTTC	CASSLQGTGGAWETQYF
TRBJ1-2	NA	TRBV19	NA	TGTGCCAGTAGTACCCGCCAATACGGCTACACCTTC	CASSTRQYGYTF
TRBJ2-7	NA	TRBV10-3	NA	TGTGCCATCGGGACATCCTCCTACGAGCAGTACTTC	CAIGTSSYEQYF
TRBJ1-3	NA	TRBV18	once	TGTGCCAGCTCACCGGTTACGTCTTCTGGAAACACCATATATTTT	CASSPVTSSGNTIYF
TRBJ1-3	TRBD1	TRBV4-3	NA	TGCGCCAGCAGCCTACAGGGGAACTCTGGAAACACCATATATTTT	CASSLQGNSGNTIYF
TRBJ2-7	NA	TRBV2	NA	TGTGCCAGCAGGGGGGCCGCCTACGAGCAGTACTTC	CASRGAAYEQYF
TRBJ1-6	NA	TRBV2	NA	TGTGCCAGCGTATTGTACTCCTATAATTCACCCCTCCACTTT	CASVLYSYNSPLHF
TRBJ1-1	NA	TRBV29-1	NA	TGCAGCGTTGCGGGGGGTGGTACTGAAGCTTTCTTT	CSVAGGGTEAFF
TRBJ2-7	TRBD2	TRBV7-9	NA	TGTGCCAGCAGCCTAGGGACTAGGGCCTACGAGCAGTACTTC	CASSLGTRAYEQYF
TRBJ2-1	NA	TRBV7-3	NA	TGTGCCAGCAGCTCACCGGGTCGTGAGCAGTTCTTC	CASSSPGREQFF
TRBJ1-5	TRBD1	TRBV19	NA	TGTGCCAGTAGTACAAAGACAGGGTCCTGGTGGAATCAGCCCCAGCATTTT	CASSTKTGSWWNQPQHF
TRBJ2-1	NA	TRBV10-3	NA	TGTGCCATCAGTGAGTCGATACTAGCCAATGAGCAGTTCTTC	CAISESILANEQFF
TRBJ2-7	TRBD1	TRBV28	NA	TGTGCCAGCAGTTCGACCACCGGGACAGGCTACGAGCAGTACTTC	CASSSTTGTGYEQYF
TRBJ2-4	TRBD1	TRBV2	few	TGTGCCAGCAGAACTGGACAGGAGCTAGCCAAAAACATTCAGTACTTC	CASRTGQELAKNIQYF
TRBJ2-2	NA	TRBV6-1	NA	TGTGCCAGCAGTGAATTCCCCGGGGAGCTGTTTTTT	CASSEFPGELFF
TRBJ2-1	NA	TRBV6-6	NA	TGTGCCAGCAGTATCTCTAGGATTGAGCAGTTCTTC	CASSISRIEQFF
TRBJ1-3	NA	TRBV5-4	NA	TGTGCCAGCAGCTTGACGATGGGGGGCTCTGGAAACACCATATATTTT	CASSLTMGGSGNTIYF
TRBJ2-7	TRBD1	TRBV7-6	few	TGTGCCAGCAGCTCCCTCGGACAGGGTGGGTCCTACGAGCAGTACTTC	CASSSLGQGGSYEQYF
TRBJ2-3	NA	TRBV4-2	NA	TGTGCCAGCAGCCAAGATGGCGGGGTGGATACGCAGTATTTT	CASSQDGGVDTQYF
TRBJ2-7	NA	TRBV6-6	NA	TGTGCCAGCAGTCACCGCCTAGCGAGGCACGAGCAGTACTTC	CASSHRLARHEQYF
TRBJ2-5	NA	TRBV5-4	many	TGTGCCAGCAGCCGCCCAGATACGGTACAAGAGACCCAGTACTTC	CASSRPDTVQETQYF
TRBJ1-4	NA	TRBV13	NA	TGTGCCAGCAGCACGGGACAAAGGGGGAAGAATGAAAAACTGTTTTTT	CASSTGQRGKNEKLFF
TRBJ2-1	TRBD2	TRBV27	few	TGTGCCAGCAGTACCCGGACTAGCGGGAGGGCCTATGAGCAGTTCTTC	CASSTRTSGRAYEQFF
TRBJ1-4	NA	TRBV7-8	NA	TGTGCCAGCAGCTTAGTGTACAGGAGCGTTGTTAATGAAAAACTGTTTTTT	CASSLVYRSVVNEKLFF
TRBJ2-1	TRBD1	TRBV6-5	few	TGTGCCAGCAGGGGACAGGGAGTTGACAGTGAGCAGTTCTTC	CASRGQGVDSEQFF
TRBJ2-7	TRBD1	TRBV6-1	NA	TGTGCCAGCAGTGAAGGGACAGGCCTCTACGAGCAGTACTTC	CASSEGTGLYEQYF
TRBJ2-2	NA	TRBV19	NA	TGTGCCAGTAGTCGATGGATATCCGGGGAGCTGTTTTTT	CASSRWISGELFF
TRBJ2-2	NA	TRBV27	NA	TGTGCCAGCAGTTCGGGGTTCATGTGGTCCGGGGAGCTGTTTTTT	CASSSGFMWSGELFF
TRBJ2-2	NA	TRBV4-2	NA	TGTGCCAGCAGCCAAGTTAGGGGGGCAGCGAACACCGGGGAGCTGTTTTTT	CASSQVRGAANTGELFF
TRBJ2-5	NA	TRBV7-2	NA	TGTGCCAGCAGCTCCCCCCTCACGGGGCCACAAGAGACCCAGTACTTC	CASSSPLTGPQETQYF
TRBJ2-7	NA	TRBV18	NA	TGTGCCAGCTCACCCCCCGGGGCGCCCCACGAGCAGTACTTC	CASSPPGAPHEQYF
TRBJ2-3	TRBD1	TRBV27	NA	TGTGCCAGCAGTTTCGGGACAGGGTACACAGATACGCAGTATTTT	CASSFGTGYTDTQYF
TRBJ1-1	TRBD1	TRBV5-1	NA	TGCGCCAGCAGCTTGGCTGGGACAGGGGGCACTGAAGCTTTCTTT	CASSLAGTGGTEAFF
TRBJ2-6	TRBD1	TRBV5-1	few	TGCGCCAGCAGCTCGGGACAGGGTCAATCTGGGGCCAACGTCCTGACTTTC	CASSSGQGQSGANVLTF
TRBJ2-3	NA	TRBV14	NA	TGTGCCAGCAGCCCCCAGCAGACTAGCACAGATACGCAGTATTTT	CASSPQQTSTDTQYF
TRBJ2-2	TRBD2	TRBV9	many	TGTGCCAGCAGCCCCCGGCGAGCGGGAGGGAACACCGGGGAGCTGTTTTTT	CASSPRRAGGNTGELFF
TRBJ2-7	NA	TRBV7-6	once	TGTGCCAGCAGCTTATCCCAACCAACAGGGGGGGGGCGTGAGCAGTACTTC	CASSLSQPTGGGREQYF
TRBJ2-7	TRBD2	TRBV29-1	NA	TGCAGCGTTAGCGGGAGGTTAGCCTACGAGCAGTACTTC	CSVSGRLAYEQYF
TRBJ2-5	TRBD2	TRBV10-1	NA	TGCGCCAGCAGCGAGAGCGGGAGCCAAGAGACCCAGTACTTC	CASSESGSQETQYF
TRBJ1-1	NA	TRBV5-4	NA	TGTGCCAGCAGCTTGGCCGCCAGTGGAGGAACTGAAGCTTTCTTT	CASSLAASGGTEAFF
TRBJ2-5	TRBD2	TRBV19	NA	TGTGCCAGTAGTATAAAGCGGGAGGGCTGGGAGACCCAGTACTTC	CASSIKREGWETQYF
TRBJ2-7	NA	TRBV29-1	many	TGCAGCGTTGCAACTACGGGGAACTACGAGCAGTACTTC	CSVATTGNYEQYF
TRBJ2-1	NA	TRBV21-1	NA	TGTGCCAGCAACGCACGGAGGCCGAATGAGCAGTTCTTC	CASNARRPNEQFF
TRBJ2-2	NA	TRBV4-1	NA	TGCGCCGGCAGCCAAGTTTCCCCCCCCTCCGGGGAGCTGTTTTTT	CAGSQVSPPSGELFF
TRBJ2-2	NA	TRBV11-2	NA	TGTGCCAGCAGCGTAAACTCTGGGTCCGGGGAGCTGTTTTTT	CASSVNSGSGELFF
TRBJ2-2	TRBD1	TRBV4-1	NA	TGCGCCAGCAGCCAAGTACTAGGTTGGACAGGGAACACCGGGGAGCTGTTTTTT	CASSQVLGWTGNTGELFF
TRBJ1-5	NA	TRBV6-1	few	TGTGCCAGCAGTTGGGGGGCTAATCAGCCCCAGCATTTT	CASSWGANQPQHF
TRBJ1-2	TRBD1	TRBV6-6	NA	TGTGCCAGCAGTACCCCCGGGACAGGGTACCGAGGCTACACCTTC	CASSTPGTGYRGYTF
TRBJ1-5	TRBD1	TRBV5-8	NA	TGTGCCAGCAGATCGACAGGGAGTCAGCCCCAGCATTTT	CASRSTGSQPQHF
TRBJ2-1	TRBD2	TRBV7-9	once	TGTGCCAGCAGCTCGGGACTAGTCTCCTACAATGAGCAGTTCTTC	CASSSGLVSYNEQFF